A selection of T cell receptor beta chains follows, all from one sample in a study of beta chain features in type 1 diabetes. Sequenced by immunoSEQ multiplex PCR; TCRdb stores in-frame clones only, minus some. In the table there are around 600,000 clones, around 12% of which are singletons. Sample: naive CD4+ T cells from blood. The receptor set was obtained from a man younger than 40 with type 1 diabetes. Both conserved end residues are part of each CDR3. The order of the fields is V gene, J gene, D gene, clone size, CDR3 protein, CDR3 DNA. D genes are given only for firm matches. Size tells how often a clone was seen (once, few, many) or the class of an expanded clone, and some rows leave it out.

v_gene: TRBV29-1; j_gene: TRBJ1-2; d_gene: TRBD1; abundance: .; CDR3aa: CSVGQGIVGYTF; CDR3nt: TGCAGCGTTGGACAGGGGATTGTTGGCTACACCTTC
v_gene: TRBV29-1; j_gene: TRBJ2-1; d_gene: .; abundance: .; CDR3aa: CSVEKEGSYNEQFF; CDR3nt: TGCAGCGTTGAAAAGGAGGGGTCCTACAATGAGCAGTTCTTC
v_gene: TRBV11-3; j_gene: TRBJ2-7; d_gene: TRBD2; abundance: .; CDR3aa: CASSLATSGAPVHEQYF; CDR3nt: TGTGCCAGCAGCTTGGCGACTAGCGGGGCCCCAGTGCACGAGCAGTACTTC
v_gene: TRBV29-1; j_gene: TRBJ2-5; d_gene: .; abundance: few; CDR3aa: CSVAGVQGETQYF; CDR3nt: TGCAGCGTTGCAGGAGTACAGGGAGAGACCCAGTACTTC
v_gene: TRBV27; j_gene: TRBJ1-3; d_gene: TRBD1; abundance: .; CDR3aa: CASSLSAPHRGVSGNTIYF; CDR3nt: TGTGCCAGCAGTTTATCTGCCCCCCACAGGGGCGTTTCTGGAAACACCATATATTTT
v_gene: TRBV30; j_gene: TRBJ2-1; d_gene: TRBD2; abundance: once; CDR3aa: CAWSVSSGAYNEQFF; CDR3nt: TGTGCCTGGAGTGTATCCAGCGGGGCTTACAATGAGCAGTTCTTC
v_gene: TRBV11-2; j_gene: TRBJ1-6; d_gene: .; abundance: .; CDR3aa: CASSLIPDSTYNSPLHF; CDR3nt: TGTGCCAGCAGCTTGATCCCAGATTCAACTTATAATTCACCCCTCCACTTT
v_gene: TRBV5-1; j_gene: TRBJ2-6; d_gene: .; abundance: .; CDR3aa: CASKRHSSGANVLTF; CDR3nt: TGCGCCAGCAAAAGACACTCCTCTGGGGCCAACGTCCTGACTTTC
v_gene: TRBV4-3; j_gene: TRBJ1-2; d_gene: .; abundance: few; CDR3aa: CASSQARQSDGYTF; CDR3nt: TGCGCCAGCAGCCAAGCCAGACAGTCGGATGGCTACACCTTC
v_gene: TRBV6-5; j_gene: TRBJ2-3; d_gene: .; abundance: .; CDR3aa: CASSNRVADTQYF; CDR3nt: TGTGCCAGCAGTAATCGGGTGGCAGATACGCAGTATTTT
v_gene: TRBV9; j_gene: TRBJ1-6; d_gene: .; abundance: few; CDR3aa: CASSVERGSPLHF; CDR3nt: TGTGCCAGCAGCGTAGAACGCGGTTCACCCCTCCACTTT
v_gene: TRBV5-1; j_gene: TRBJ2-6; d_gene: .; abundance: few; CDR3aa: CASSSYVAAGANVLTF; CDR3nt: TGCGCCAGCAGCAGCTATGTGGCAGCTGGGGCCAACGTCCTGACTTTC
v_gene: TRBV10-3; j_gene: TRBJ1-5; d_gene: .; abundance: few; CDR3aa: CATGTAGSDQPQHF; CDR3nt: TGTGCCACAGGGACTGCAGGGTCCGATCAGCCCCAGCATTTT
v_gene: TRBV4-3; j_gene: TRBJ2-1; d_gene: .; abundance: .; CDR3aa: CARGVTDRPNEQFF; CDR3nt: TGCGCCAGGGGGGTGACCGACAGGCCCAATGAGCAGTTCTTC
v_gene: TRBV9; j_gene: TRBJ1-1; d_gene: .; abundance: few; CDR3aa: CASSGGPLQTEAFF; CDR3nt: TGTGCCAGCAGCGGAGGACCTTTGCAGACTGAAGCTTTCTTT
v_gene: TRBV9; j_gene: TRBJ2-3; d_gene: TRBD2; abundance: .; CDR3aa: CASSLGLLFTDTQYF; CDR3nt: TGTGCCAGCAGCTTGGGACTACTATTCACAGATACGCAGTATTTT
v_gene: TRBV6-6; j_gene: TRBJ2-7; d_gene: TRBD1; abundance: few; CDR3aa: CASRRGQDLEQYF; CDR3nt: TGTGCCAGCAGACGAGGACAGGATCTCGAGCAGTACTTC
v_gene: TRBV5-1; j_gene: TRBJ2-3; d_gene: .; abundance: .; CDR3aa: CASSLIGSGTDTQYF; CDR3nt: TGCGCCAGCAGCTTGATAGGGTCGGGCACAGATACGCAGTATTTT
v_gene: TRBV19; j_gene: TRBJ2-3; d_gene: .; abundance: few; CDR3aa: CASSIQGTDTQYF; CDR3nt: TGTGCCAGTAGTATACAGGGAACAGATACGCAGTATTTT
v_gene: TRBV30; j_gene: TRBJ2-7; d_gene: .; abundance: few; CDR3aa: CAWSGGASYEQYF; CDR3nt: TGTGCCTGGAGTGGGGGCGCGAGCTACGAGCAGTACTTC
v_gene: TRBV7-9; j_gene: TRBJ1-1; d_gene: TRBD1; abundance: .; CDR3aa: CAAAHRDRGPDTEAFF; CDR3nt: TGTGCCGCTGCCCACCGGGACAGGGGGCCGGACACTGAAGCTTTCTTT
v_gene: TRBV7-9; j_gene: TRBJ2-3; d_gene: .; abundance: few; CDR3aa: CASSLRLSWGAVIADTQYF; CDR3nt: TGTGCCAGCAGCTTACGGCTTTCTTGGGGGGCCGTAATCGCAGATACGCAGTATTTT